Following are 12 T cell receptor beta chains from one sample sequenced in a study of blood T cell repertoires in COVID-19. Assay: immunoSEQ multiplex PCR; the TCRdb copy retains only in-frame clones and omits some. The repertoire holds about 58,000 clones, with about 88% as singletons. The sequencing input was peripheral blood. These receptors originate from a woman aged 55-70 years with active COVID-19.

This clone occurred a few times. This chain uses TRBV18 with TRBJ2-1; the match to TRBD2 covers 9 bases. The CDR3 sequence is 15 residues long. The ends lost 0 bases at V and 5 bases at J; junction bases unmatched: 2. Looked up from germline, CDR1 is KGHSH and CDR2 is LQKENI. The CDR3 loop reads CASSPPSGGNNEQFF. The CDR3 DNA reads as TGTGCCAGCTCACCACCTAGCGGGGGTAACAATGAGCAGTTCTTC.

The J gene is TRBJ1-5, the V gene TRBV4-1; 7 nucleotides agree with TRBD1. The CDR3 sequence is 20 residues long. Looked up from germline, CDR1 is MGHRA and CDR2 is YSYEKL. The junction had 14 bases not matched to a gene; V was cut back by 0 bases and J by 0 bases. CDR3 nucleotide sequence: TGCGCCAGCAGCCAAGATAGTTTCCCGGACAGGAGCTATAGCAATCAGCCCCAGCATTTT. Its protein product is CASSQDSFPDRSYSNQPQHF.

The CDR3, as DNA: TGTGCCAGTAGTATCCGGACTAGCGGGGAGCAGTACTTC. The encoded protein is CASSIRTSGEQYF. The V gene is TRBV19, the J gene TRBJ2-7, with 11 bases aligning to TRBD2. The trim removed 3 bases at V and 7 bases at J, leaving 2 bases unmatched. From germline, CDR1 is LNHDA and CDR2 SQIVND (reference sequence). The CDR3 sequence is 13 residues long.

This chain uses TRBV10-3 with TRBJ2-6, with 7 bases fitting TRBD1. Losses at the gene ends were 0 bases for V and 1 base for J; bases not matched to a gene: 0. The CDR3 extends over 16 amino acids. CDR1 and CDR2 (germline): ENHRY, SYGVKD. Here the CDR3 reads CAISESTGSGANVLTF. CDR3 in DNA: TGTGCCATCAGTGAGTCGACAGGGTCTGGGGCCAACGTCCTGACTTTC.

Here the CDR3 reads CAISPGVGRGYTF. CDR3 bases: TGTGCCATCAGTCCCGGGGTGGGCCGTGGCTACACCTTC. The rearrangement links TRBV10-3 to TRBJ1-2; unclear D gene. Germline CDR1 reads ENHRY; CDR2 reads SYGVKD. This CDR3 has 13 amino acids. V lost 5 bases, J lost 7 bases, and 14 bases lay in between.

This chain joins TRBV6-5 and TRBJ1-3; D uncertain. V shed 6 bases and J shed 3 bases, with 15 bases lying between them. Germline V lookup: CDR1 MNHEY, CDR2 SVGAGI. The CDR3 runs 15 residues. CDR3 protein: CASRDPQKRGNTIYF. The CDR3 DNA is TGTGCCAGCAGGGATCCCCAGAAGCGTGGAAACACCATATATTTT.

This clone was observed a single time. The V call is TRBV5-4, the J call TRBJ1-6; 7 nucleotides line up with TRBD1. This CDR3 contains 15 residues. V trimming: 2 bases; J trimming: 10 bases; junction bases outside the gene matches: 9. Germline-derived CDR1 and CDR2 are SGHNT and YYREEE (reference sequence). The CDR3 region is CASSLRTGPGSPLHF. CDR3 in DNA: TGTGCCAGCAGCTTACGGACAGGCCCTGGATCACCCCTCCACTTT. Based on the CDR3 plus reference TRBV5-4 and TRBJ1-6, the full variable domain is ETGVTQSPTHLIKTRGQQVTLRCSSQSGHNTVSWYQQALGQGPQFIFQYYREEENGRGNFPPRFSGLQFPNYSSELNVNALELDDSALYLCASSLRTGPGSPLHFGNGTRLTVT.

The chain links TRBV5-1 to TRBJ1-6; 8 nucleotides align to TRBD1. V gave up 3 bases and J gave up 6 bases; unmatched junction bases: 2. Germline CDR1 reads SGHRS; CDR2 reads YFSETQ. The CDR3 length is 14 residues. CDR3 sequence: CASSSDRANSPLHF. CDR3 DNA sequence: TGCGCCAGCAGCTCGGACAGGGCTAATTCACCCCTCCACTTT.

The chain combines TRBV10-1 with TRBJ2-3; tentatively, D is TRBD2 (5 bases). Trimming left V 3 bases short and J 0 bases short, with 7 bases between. Germline CDR1 and CDR2: WNHNN and SYGVQD (reference sequence). The CDR3 runs to 14 residues. This chain's CDR3 is CASSDSASTDTQYF. The CDR3 DNA reads TGCGCCAGCAGTGATAGCGCTAGCACAGATACGCAGTATTTT.

The rearrangement joins TRBV2 to TRBJ2-1; 13 positions agree with TRBD2. Germline CDR1 and CDR2: SNHLY and FYNNEI. The CDR3 covers 16 residues. Unmatched junction bases numbered 2, after V lost 6 bases and J lost 0 bases. For the CDR3, the DNA is TGTGCCAGCAGGAGACTAGCGGGGGGCTCCTACAATGAGCAGTTCTTC. As protein: CASRRLAGGSYNEQFF.

This chain joins TRBV5-8 and TRBJ2-7, with 7 bases lining up with TRBD2. CDR1 and CDR2 from the germline V gene are SGHTS and YDEGEE. The trim removed 4 bases at V and 0 bases at J, leaving 10 bases unmatched. The CDR3 is made up of 16 amino acids. CDR3 region: CASSPYGGSSSYEQYF. The DNA for the CDR3 is TGTGCCAGCAGCCCCTACGGGGGGTCGAGCTCCTACGAGCAGTACTTC.

J is TRBJ1-5 and V is TRBV3-1 (or the pseudogene TRBV3-2); D is unresolved. V shed 3 bases and J shed 6 bases, with 9 bases lying between them. Germline V gene sequence: CDR1 LGHDT, CDR2 YNNKEL (reference sequence). This CDR3 spans 13 amino acids. The DNA of the CDR3 is TGTGCCAGCAGCCAGCATCAGGTTCAGCCCCAGCATTTT. It specifies CASSQHQVQPQHF.